Here is one T cell receptor (beta chain) with its context. The antigen remains unidentified. This specimen belongs to a study of OX40 agonist ivuxolimab in advanced cancers. Generated by immunoSEQ multiplex PCR, the TCRdb table keeps only in-frame clones and is missing some. The sample comprises around 60,000 clones, over 65% of which are singletons, and roughly 1.5% rests with the top ten. Germline loops: CDR1 MNHNS, CDR2 SASEGT. Trimming stripped 3 bases from V and 5 bases from J, with 19 bases between. This CDR3 is built from 16 residues. Findings and caveats of the study: Expanded peripheral T cell antigen specificity was not determined. There was clonal expansion of CD4+ and CD8+ blood T cells by week 6 at 0.1 to 3.0 mg/kg. Clonal expansion among partial responders at 0.1-3.0 mg/kg ranked near the lowest.

Patients with autoimmune history or systemic immunosuppression were excluded. The receptor comes from an adult with an advanced solid tumor such as melanoma, head and neck, liver or kidney cancer. The chain is built from TRBV6-1 and TRBJ1-2, with D possibly being TRBD1 (5 bases). Sequences were derived from CD4+ or CD8+ T cells sorted from blood, sampled in a trial of the OX40 agonist ivuxolimab. The CDR3 DNA reads TGTGCCAGCAGTGAGGGATCCTGGGCCTGGGGGTATGGCTACACCTTC. Translated, it gives CASSEGSWAWGYGYTF.